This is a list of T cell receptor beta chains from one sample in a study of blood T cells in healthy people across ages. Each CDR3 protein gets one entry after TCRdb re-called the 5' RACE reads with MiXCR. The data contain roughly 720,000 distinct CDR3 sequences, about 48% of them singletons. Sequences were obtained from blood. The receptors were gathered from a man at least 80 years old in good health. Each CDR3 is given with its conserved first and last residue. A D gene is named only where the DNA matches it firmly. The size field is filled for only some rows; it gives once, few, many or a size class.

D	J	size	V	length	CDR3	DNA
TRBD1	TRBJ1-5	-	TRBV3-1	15	CASSQAGTVGQPQHF	TGTGCCAGCAGCCAAGCGGGGACAGTGGGACAGCCCCAGCATTTT
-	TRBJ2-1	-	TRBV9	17	CASSADHRGVTSHEQFF	TGTGCCAGCAGCGCCGATCATAGGGGGGTGACCTCCCATGAGCAGTTCTTC
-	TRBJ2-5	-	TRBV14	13	CASSRGGYNEQYF	TGTGCCAGCAGCCGCGGAGGGTACAATGAGCAGTACTTC
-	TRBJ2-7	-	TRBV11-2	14	CASSQTTSRYEQYF	TGTGCCAGCAGCCAAACGACAAGCCGCTACGAGCAGTACTTC
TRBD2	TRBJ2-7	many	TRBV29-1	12	CSAGAGSYEQYF	TGCAGCGCCGGAGCGGGGTCCTACGAGCAGTACTTC
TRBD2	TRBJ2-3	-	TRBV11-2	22	CASSLVGGPGLAGGPLTDTQYF	TGTGCCAGCAGCTTAGTGGGGGGACCGGGACTAGCGGGAGGACCTCTCACAGATACGCAGTATTTT
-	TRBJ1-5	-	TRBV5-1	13	CASSVEGPQPQHF	TGCGCCAGCAGCGTGGAGGGCCCCCAGCCCCAGCATTTT
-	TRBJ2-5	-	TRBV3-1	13	CASSQDDEETQYF	TGTGCCAGCAGCCAAGATGATGAAGAGACCCAGTACTTC
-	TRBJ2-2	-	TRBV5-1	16	CASSSGRYPNTGELFF	TGCGCCAGCAGCTCGGGTCGCTACCCGAACACCGGGGAGCTGTTTTTT
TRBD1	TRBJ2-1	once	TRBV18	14	CASVRGQGLDEQFF	TGTGCCAGCGTCCGGGGACAGGGGTTAGATGAGCAGTTCTTC
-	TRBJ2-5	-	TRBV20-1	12	CSAQGLKETQYF	TGCAGTGCTCAAGGACTTAAAGAGACCCAGTACTTC
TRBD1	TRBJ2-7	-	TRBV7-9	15	CASSLGDRGRNEQYF	TGTGCCAGCAGCTTAGGGGACAGGGGTCGAAATGAGCAGTACTTC
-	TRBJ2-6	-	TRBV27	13	CASSSRVANVLTF	TGTGCCAGCTCCAGTCGTGTCGCCAACGTCCTGACTTTC
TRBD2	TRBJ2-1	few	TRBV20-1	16	CSARGVTSGYYNEQFF	TGCAGTGCTAGAGGGGTCACTAGCGGTTACTACAATGAGCAGTTCTTC
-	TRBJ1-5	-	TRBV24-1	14	CATSGEMPNQPQHF	TGTGCCACCAGTGGGGAGATGCCCAATCAGCCCCAGCATTTT
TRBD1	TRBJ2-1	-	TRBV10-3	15	CAISGDRGVYNEQFF	TGTGCCATCAGCGGAGACAGGGGCGTCTACAATGAGCAGTTCTTC
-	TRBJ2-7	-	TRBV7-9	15	CASSLVGSRYNEQYF	TGTGCCAGCAGCTTAGTCGGGAGTCGGTACAATGAGCAGTACTTC
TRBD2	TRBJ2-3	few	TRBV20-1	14	CSARGLAYTDTQYF	TGCAGTGCTAGGGGACTAGCATACACAGATACGCAGTATTTT
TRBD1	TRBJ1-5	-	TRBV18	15	CASSPQQGGNQPQHF	TGTGCCAGCTCACCCCAACAGGGGGGCAATCAGCCCCAGCATTTT
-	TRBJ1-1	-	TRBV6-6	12	CASRVGNTEAFF	TGTGCCAGTAGGGTGGGGAACACTGAAGCTTTCTTT
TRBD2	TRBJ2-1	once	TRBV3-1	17	CASSPPTSGGLYNEQFF	TGTGCCAGCAGCCCGCCTACTAGCGGGGGATTATACAATGAGCAGTTCTTC
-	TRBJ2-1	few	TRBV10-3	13	CAIRAGPYNEQFF	TGTGCCATCAGGGCCGGGCCGTACAATGAGCAGTTCTTC
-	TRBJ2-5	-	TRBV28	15	CASSPAGWEMETQYF	TGTGCCAGCAGTCCCGCGGGTTGGGAGATGGAGACCCAGTACTTC
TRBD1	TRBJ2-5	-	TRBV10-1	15	CASSENRGQKETQYF	TGCGCCAGCAGTGAAAACAGGGGGCAGAAAGAGACCCAGTACTTC
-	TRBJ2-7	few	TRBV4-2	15	CASSQDWDGSYEQYF	TGTGCCAGCAGCCAAGATTGGGACGGTAGCTACGAGCAGTACTTC
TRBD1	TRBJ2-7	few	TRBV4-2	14	CASSQPGGPYEQYF	TGTGCCAGCAGCCAGCCAGGGGGCCCCTACGAGCAGTACTTC
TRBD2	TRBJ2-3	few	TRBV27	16	CASSPLGKREVRYAYF	TGTGCCAGCAGTCCCCTTGGGAAGCGGGAGGTCAGATACGCGTATTTT
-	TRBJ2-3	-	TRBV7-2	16	CASSVQGGLRTDTQYF	TGTGCCAGCAGCGTGCAGGGGGGACTACGCACAGATACGCAGTATTTT
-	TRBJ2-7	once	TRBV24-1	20	CATSDSPGAVLGGNYNEQYF	TGTGCCACCAGTGACTCACCCGGTGCGGTACTGGGAGGAAACTACAATGAGCAGTACTTC
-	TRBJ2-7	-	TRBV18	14	CASSPGQLTYEQYF	TGTGCCAGCTCACCCGGACAGTTAACCTACGAGCAGTACTTC
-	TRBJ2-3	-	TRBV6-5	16	CASRPTNGSWVDTRYF	TGTGCCAGCAGACCCACTAACGGGAGCTGGGTAGATACGCGGTATTTT
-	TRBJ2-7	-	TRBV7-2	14	CASSLLRVGSEQYF	TGTGCCAGCAGCTTATTACGGGTGGGGAGCGAGCAGTACTTC
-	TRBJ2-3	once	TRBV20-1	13	CSARGLAPSTQYF	TGCAGTGCTAGAGGTCTAGCACCCAGTACGCAGTATTTT
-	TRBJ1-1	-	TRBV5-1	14	CASSLDVPNTEAFF	TGCGCCAGCAGCCTGGATGTCCCGAACACTGAAGCTTTCTTT
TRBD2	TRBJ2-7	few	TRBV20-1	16	CSASHLAGGVSYEQYF	TGCAGTGCTAGTCATCTAGCGGGGGGTGTATCCTACGAGCAGTACTTC
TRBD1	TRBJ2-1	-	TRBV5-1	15	CASSSTGDTYNEQFF	TGCGCCAGCAGCTCTACAGGGGACACCTACAATGAGCAGTTCTTC
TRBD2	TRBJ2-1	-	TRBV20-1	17	CSASTGLAGLPYNEQFF	TGCAGTGCTTCGACGGGACTAGCGGGACTTCCTTACAATGAGCAGTTCTTC
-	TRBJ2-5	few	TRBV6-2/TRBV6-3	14	CASREGLARETQYF	TGTGCCAGCAGGGAGGGACTCGCCAGGGAGACCCAGTACTTC
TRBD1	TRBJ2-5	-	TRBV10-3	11	CATQTGPTQYF	TGTGCCACCCAGACAGGGCCGACCCAGTACTTC
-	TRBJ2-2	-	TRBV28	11	CASKDVGELFF	TGTGCCAGCAAGGACGTCGGGGAGCTGTTTTTT
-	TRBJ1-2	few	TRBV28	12	CASTSGSYGYTF	TGTGCCAGCACCTCCGGGTCCTATGGCTACACCTTC
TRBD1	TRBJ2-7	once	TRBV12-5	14	CASGFGQGSYEQYF	TGTGCTAGTGGTTTCGGACAGGGTTCCTACGAGCAGTACTTC
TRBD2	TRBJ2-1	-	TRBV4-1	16	CACSQVPSGRSYEQFF	TGCGCCTGCAGCCAAGTTCCGAGCGGGAGAAGTTATGAGCAGTTCTTC
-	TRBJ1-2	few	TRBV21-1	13	CASSTKKPYGYTF	TGTGCCAGCAGCACAAAGAAACCCTATGGCTACACCTTC
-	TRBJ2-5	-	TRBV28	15	CASSSIGDKQETQYF	TGTGCCAGCAGTTCAATTGGGGACAAGCAAGAGACCCAGTACTTC
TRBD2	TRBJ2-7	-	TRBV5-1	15	CASSLTGGPYNEQYF	TGCGCCAGCAGCTTAACGGGAGGGCCCTACAATGAGCAGTACTTC
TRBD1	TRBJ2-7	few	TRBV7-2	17	CASSRKASGQGLVEQYF	TGTGCCAGCAGCCGCAAAGCGTCGGGACAGGGGTTGGTCGAGCAGTACTTC
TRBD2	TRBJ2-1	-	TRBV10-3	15	CAISTGLAGENEQFF	TGTGCCATCAGTACCGGACTAGCGGGAGAGAATGAGCAGTTCTTC
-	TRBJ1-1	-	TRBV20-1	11	CSARSRGKAFF	TGCAGTGCTAGGAGTCGGGGGAAAGCTTTCTTT
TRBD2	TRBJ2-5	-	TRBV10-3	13	CAISLGLAETQYF	TGTGCCATCAGCCTCGGACTAGCGGAGACCCAGTACTTC
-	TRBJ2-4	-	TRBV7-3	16	CASSPHSGQPMNIQYF	TGTGCCAGCAGCCCCCATTCGGGACAACCCATGAACATTCAGTACTTC
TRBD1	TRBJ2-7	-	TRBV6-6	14	CASRGQGETYEQYF	TGTGCCAGCAGAGGACAGGGGGAAACCTACGAGCAGTACTTC